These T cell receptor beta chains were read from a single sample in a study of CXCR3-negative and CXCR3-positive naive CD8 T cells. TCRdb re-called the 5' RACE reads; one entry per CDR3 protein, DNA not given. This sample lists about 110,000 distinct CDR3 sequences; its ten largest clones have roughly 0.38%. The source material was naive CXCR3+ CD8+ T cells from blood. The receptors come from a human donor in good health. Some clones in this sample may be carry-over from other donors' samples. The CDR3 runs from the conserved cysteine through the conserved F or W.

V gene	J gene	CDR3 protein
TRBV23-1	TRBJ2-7	CASSLPSEEQYF
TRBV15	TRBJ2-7	CATSRPGQGFYEQYF
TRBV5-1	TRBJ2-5	CASSQDFETQYF
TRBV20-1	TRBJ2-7	CSARDRPGGAEQYF
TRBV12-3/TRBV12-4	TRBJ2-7	CASNLGGGGHEQYF
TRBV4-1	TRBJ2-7	CASTQGRPGYEQYF
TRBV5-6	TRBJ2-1	CASSLTGGESPNNEQFF
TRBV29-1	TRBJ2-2	CSVETGTGELFF
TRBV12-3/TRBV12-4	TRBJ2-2	CASSLGQGSATGELFF
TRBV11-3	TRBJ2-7	CASSFDRGSSYEQYF
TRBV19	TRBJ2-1	CASSMGLAGNEQFF
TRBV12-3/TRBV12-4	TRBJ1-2	CATPTEGGYTF
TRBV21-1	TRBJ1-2	CASSKGGHYPSSNYGYTF
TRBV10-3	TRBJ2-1	CAISEKGGGLDNEQFF
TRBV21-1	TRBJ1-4	CASMQQGAVATNEKLFF
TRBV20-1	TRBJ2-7	CSAEDRLLSYEQYF
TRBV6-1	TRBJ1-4	CASSDVDPRPHF
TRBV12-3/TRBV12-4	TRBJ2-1	CARSSSGREQFF
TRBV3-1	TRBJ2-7	CASSQAPGGYEQYF
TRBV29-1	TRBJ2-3	CSVEDLLGSTDTQYF
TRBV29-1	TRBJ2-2	CSVVDRDNTGELFF
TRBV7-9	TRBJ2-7	CASSTTLSWDEQYF
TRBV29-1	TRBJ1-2	CSVVLGDREDGGYTF